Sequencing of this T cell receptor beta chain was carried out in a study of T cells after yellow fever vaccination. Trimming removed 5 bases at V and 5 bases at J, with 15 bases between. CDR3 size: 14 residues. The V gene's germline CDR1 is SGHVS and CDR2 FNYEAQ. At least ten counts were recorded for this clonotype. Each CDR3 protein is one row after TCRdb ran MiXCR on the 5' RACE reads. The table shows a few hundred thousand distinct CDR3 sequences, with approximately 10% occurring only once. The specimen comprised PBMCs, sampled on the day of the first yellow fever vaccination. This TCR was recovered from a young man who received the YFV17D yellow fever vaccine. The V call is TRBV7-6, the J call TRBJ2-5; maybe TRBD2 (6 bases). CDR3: CASSLGPGVETQYF. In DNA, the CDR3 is TGTGCCAGCAGCCTTGGGCCGGGGGTTGAGACCCAGTACTTC.